This T cell receptor (beta chain) originates from a study of cytomegalovirus exposure and HLA in healthy donors. Broader study findings: With high specificity and sensitivity, the classifier reportedly diagnosed cytomegalovirus status.

The PCR was carried out with 60 Vbeta primers and 13 Jbeta primers. Sequencing was performed with immunoSEQ multiplex PCR; in TCRdb, only in-frame clones are kept and a portion is missing. The sample lists approximately 150,000 clones, 75% to 90% seen once, with over 2% in the top ten. In this sample, this clone turned up a few times. Its target is not known. Trimming cost V 5 bases and J 1 base; bases outside gene matches: 5. CDR1 is SEHNR and CDR2 is FQNEAQ in the germline V gene (reference sequence). The CDR3 has 15 residues. This TCR derives from a male donor in good health and CMV-seronegative. Sequenced sample: PBMCs. The genes are TRBV7-9 and TRBJ1-1; TRBD1 aligns across 9 bases. As DNA, the CDR3 is TGTGCCAGCAGCAGCCCGGGACAGGGGAACACTGAAGCTTTCTTT. Protein sequence: CASSSPGQGNTEAFF.